The sequence of this TCR beta chain was determined in a study of shared clonotypes between healthy human individuals. Libraries were prepared by immunoSEQ multiplex PCR; TCRdb keeps only in-frame clonotypes and omits some of them. Of a few million clones listed, approximately 92% were seen once; the top ten hold around 0.14%. Trimming left V 0 bases short and J 4 bases short, with 13 bases between. In germline, CDR1 is GTSNPN, CDR2 SVGIG (reference sequence). This CDR3 is built from 15 residues. This TCR was sampled from a man younger than 30 in good health. The chain is built from TRBV30 and TRBJ1-3; D is possibly TRBD1 (6 bases). The sequenced material came from naive CD4+ T cells sorted from blood. The subset was: CD45RA+ positively selected. CDR3 amino acids: CAWSVLRGSGNTIYF. The CDR3 DNA reads as TGTGCCTGGAGTGTTCTCAGGGGATCAGGAAACACCATATATTTT.